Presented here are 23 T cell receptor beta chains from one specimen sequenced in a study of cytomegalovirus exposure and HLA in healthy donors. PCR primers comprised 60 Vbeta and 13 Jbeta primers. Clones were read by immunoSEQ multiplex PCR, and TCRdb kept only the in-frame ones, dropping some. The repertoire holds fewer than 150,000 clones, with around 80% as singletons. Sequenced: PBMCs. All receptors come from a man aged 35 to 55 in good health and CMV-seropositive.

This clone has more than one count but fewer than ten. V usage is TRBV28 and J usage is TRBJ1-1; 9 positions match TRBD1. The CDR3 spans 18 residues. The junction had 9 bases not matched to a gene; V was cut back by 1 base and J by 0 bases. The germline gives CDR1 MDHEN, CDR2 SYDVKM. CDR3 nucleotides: TGTGCCAGCAGTTTATACCCCACGACAGGGGGTCTGAACACTGAAGCTTTCTTT. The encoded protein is CASSLYPTTGGLNTEAFF.

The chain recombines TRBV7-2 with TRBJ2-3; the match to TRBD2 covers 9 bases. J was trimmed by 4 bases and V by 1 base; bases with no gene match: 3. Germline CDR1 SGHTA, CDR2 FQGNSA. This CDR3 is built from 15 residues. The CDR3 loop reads CASSLVSGRPDTQYF. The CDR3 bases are TGTGCCAGCAGCTTAGTTAGCGGGAGACCAGATACGCAGTATTTT.

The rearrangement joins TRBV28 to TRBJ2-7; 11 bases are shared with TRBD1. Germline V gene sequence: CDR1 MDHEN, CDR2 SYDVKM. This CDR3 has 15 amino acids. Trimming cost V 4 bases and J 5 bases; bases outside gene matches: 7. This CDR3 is CASSSPPGQGDEQYF. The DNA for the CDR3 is TGTGCCAGCAGTTCACCCCCGGGACAGGGGGACGAGCAGTACTTC. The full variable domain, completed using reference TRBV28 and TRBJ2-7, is DVKVTQSSRYLVKRTGEKVFLECVQDMDHENMFWYRQDPGLGLRLIYFSYDVKMKEKGDIPEGYSVSREKKERFSLILESASTNQTSMYLCASSSPPGQGDEQYFGPGTRLTVT.

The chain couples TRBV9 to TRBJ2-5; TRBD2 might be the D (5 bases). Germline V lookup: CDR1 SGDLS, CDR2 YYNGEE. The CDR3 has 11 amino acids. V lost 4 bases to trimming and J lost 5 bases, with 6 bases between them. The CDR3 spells CASSREETQYF. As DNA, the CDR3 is TGTGCCAGCAGCAGGGAGGAGACCCAGTACTTC. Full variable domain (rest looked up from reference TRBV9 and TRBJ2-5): DSGVTQTPKHLITATGQRVTLRCSPRSGDLSVYWYQQSLDQGLQFLIQYYNGEERAKGNILERFSAQQFPDLHSELNLSSLELGDSALYFCASSREETQYFGPGTRLLVL.

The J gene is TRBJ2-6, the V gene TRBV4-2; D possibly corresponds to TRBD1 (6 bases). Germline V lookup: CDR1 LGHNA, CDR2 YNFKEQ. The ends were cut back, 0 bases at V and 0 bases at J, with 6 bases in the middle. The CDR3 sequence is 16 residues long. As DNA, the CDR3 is TGTGCCAGCAGCCAAGAGGACAGCTCTGGGGCCAACGTCCTGACTTTC. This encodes CASSQEDSSGANVLTF.

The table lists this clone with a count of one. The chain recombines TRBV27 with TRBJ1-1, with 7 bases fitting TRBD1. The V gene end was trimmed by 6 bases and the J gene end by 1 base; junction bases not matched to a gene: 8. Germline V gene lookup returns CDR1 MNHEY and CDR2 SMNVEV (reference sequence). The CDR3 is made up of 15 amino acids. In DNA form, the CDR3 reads TGTGCCAGCAGACCCCCAGGGGGAAGGAACACTGAAGCTTTCTTT. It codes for CASRPPGGRNTEAFF.

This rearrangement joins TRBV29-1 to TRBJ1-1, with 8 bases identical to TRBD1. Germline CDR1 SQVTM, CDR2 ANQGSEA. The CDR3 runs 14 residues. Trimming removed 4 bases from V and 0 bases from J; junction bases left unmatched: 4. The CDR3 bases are TGCAGCGTTGGAGGACAGGGAATGAACACTGAAGCTTTCTTT. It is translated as CSVGGQGMNTEAFF.

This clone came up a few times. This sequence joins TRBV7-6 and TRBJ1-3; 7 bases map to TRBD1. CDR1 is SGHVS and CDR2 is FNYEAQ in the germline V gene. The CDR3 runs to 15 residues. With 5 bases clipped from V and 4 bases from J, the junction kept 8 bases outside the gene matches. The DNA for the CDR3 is TGTGCCAGCAGCCCCTGGACAGGCACGGGAAACACCATATATTTT. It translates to CASSPWTGTGNTIYF. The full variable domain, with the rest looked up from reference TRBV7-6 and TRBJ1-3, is GAGVSQSPRYKVTKRGQDVALRCDPISGHVSLYWYRQALGQGPEFLTYFNYEAQQDKSGLPNDRFSAERPEGSISTLTIQRTEQRDSAMYRCASSPWTGTGNTIYFGEGSWLTVV.

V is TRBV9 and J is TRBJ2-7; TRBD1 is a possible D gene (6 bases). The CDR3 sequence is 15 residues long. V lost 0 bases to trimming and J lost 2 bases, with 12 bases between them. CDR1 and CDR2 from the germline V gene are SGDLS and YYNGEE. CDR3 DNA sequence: TGTGCCAGCAGCGTAGCGTCAGGGGACACCTACGAGCAGTACTTC. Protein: CASSVASGDTYEQYF. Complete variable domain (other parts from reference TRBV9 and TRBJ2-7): DSGVTQTPKHLITATGQRVTLRCSPRSGDLSVYWYQQSLDQGLQFLIQYYNGEERAKGNILERFSAQQFPDLHSELNLSSLELGDSALYFCASSVASGDTYEQYFGPGTRLTVT.

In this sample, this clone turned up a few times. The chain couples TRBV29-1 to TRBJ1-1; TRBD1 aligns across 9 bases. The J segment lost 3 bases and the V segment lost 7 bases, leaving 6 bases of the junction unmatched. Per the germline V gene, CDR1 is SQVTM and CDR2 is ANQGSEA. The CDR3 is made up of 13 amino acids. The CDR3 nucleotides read TGCAGCGGAACAGGGGGCGTGGACACTGAAGCTTTCTTT. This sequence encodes CSGTGGVDTEAFF.

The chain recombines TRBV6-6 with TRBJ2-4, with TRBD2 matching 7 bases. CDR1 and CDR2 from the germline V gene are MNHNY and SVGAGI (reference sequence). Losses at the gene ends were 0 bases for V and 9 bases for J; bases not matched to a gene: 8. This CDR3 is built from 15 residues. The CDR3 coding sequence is TGTGCCAGCAGTTACTCACTGGGGGGGGATAGCATTCAGTACTTC. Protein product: CASSYSLGGDSIQYF.

In DNA, the CDR3 is TGTGCCAGCAGTTTATCGTCGGGGAGCTACGAGCAGTACTTC. Its protein product is CASSLSSGSYEQYF. This chain links TRBV27 with TRBJ2-7; possibly TRBD2 for D (5 bases). CDR3 length: 14 residues. V was cut by 0 bases and J by 3 bases, with 9 bases left in between. From germline, CDR1 is MNHEY and CDR2 SMNVEV (reference sequence).

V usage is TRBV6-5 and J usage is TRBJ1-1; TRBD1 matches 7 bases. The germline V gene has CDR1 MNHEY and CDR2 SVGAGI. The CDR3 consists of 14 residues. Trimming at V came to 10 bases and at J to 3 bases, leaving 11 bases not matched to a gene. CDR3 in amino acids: CATKLRDRYTEAFF. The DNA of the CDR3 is TGTGCCACCAAACTCCGGGACAGATACACTGAAGCTTTCTTT.

The chain's CDR3 is CASSDRLADEQYF. Here the CDR3 DNA reads TGTGCCAGCAGCGACCGACTAGCGGACGAGCAGTACTTC. The chain couples TRBV7-9 to TRBJ2-7, with 9 bases identical to TRBD2. Germline V gene lookup returns CDR1 SEHNR and CDR2 FQNEAQ (reference sequence). The V gene end was trimmed by 5 bases and the J gene end by 5 bases; junction bases not matched to a gene: 4. The CDR3 is 13 amino acids.

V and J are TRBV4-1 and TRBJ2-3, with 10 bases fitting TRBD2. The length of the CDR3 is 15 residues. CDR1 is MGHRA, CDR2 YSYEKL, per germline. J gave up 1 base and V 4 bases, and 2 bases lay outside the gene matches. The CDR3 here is CASSRLAGGTDTQYF. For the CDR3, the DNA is TGCGCCAGCAGCCGCCTAGCGGGAGGCACAGATACGCAGTATTTT.

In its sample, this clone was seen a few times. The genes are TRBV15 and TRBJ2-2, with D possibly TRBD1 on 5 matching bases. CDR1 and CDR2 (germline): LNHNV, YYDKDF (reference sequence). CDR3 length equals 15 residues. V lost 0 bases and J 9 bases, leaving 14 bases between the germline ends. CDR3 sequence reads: CATSRDFAGSRELFF. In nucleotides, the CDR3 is TGTGCCACCAGCAGAGATTTCGCAGGGTCGAGGGAGCTGTTTTTT.

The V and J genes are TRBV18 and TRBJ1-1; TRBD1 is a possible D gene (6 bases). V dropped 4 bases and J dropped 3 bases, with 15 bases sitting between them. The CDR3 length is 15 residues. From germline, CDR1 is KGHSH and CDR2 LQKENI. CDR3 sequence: CASSQQTGMDTEAFF. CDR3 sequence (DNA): TGTGCCAGCTCACAACAGACAGGTATGGACACTGAAGCTTTCTTT.

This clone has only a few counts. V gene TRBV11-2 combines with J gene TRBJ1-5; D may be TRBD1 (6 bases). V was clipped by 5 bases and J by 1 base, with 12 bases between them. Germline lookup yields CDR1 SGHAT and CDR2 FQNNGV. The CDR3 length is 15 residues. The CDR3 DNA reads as TGTGCCAGCAGCCCAAGAGGGGGAAGCAATCAGCCCCAGCATTTT. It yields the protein CASSPRGGSNQPQHF.

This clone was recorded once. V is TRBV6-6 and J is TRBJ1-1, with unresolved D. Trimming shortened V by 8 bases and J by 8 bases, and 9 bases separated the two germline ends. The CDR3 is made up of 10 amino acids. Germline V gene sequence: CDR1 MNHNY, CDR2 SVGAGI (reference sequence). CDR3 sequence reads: CASVNLEAFF. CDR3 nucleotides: TGTGCCAGCGTAAATCTCGAAGCTTTCTTT.

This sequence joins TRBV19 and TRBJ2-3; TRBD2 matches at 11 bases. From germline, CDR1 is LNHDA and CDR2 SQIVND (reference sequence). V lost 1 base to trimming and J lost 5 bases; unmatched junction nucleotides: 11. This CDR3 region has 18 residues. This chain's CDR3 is CASSIGTSGSLRGDTQYF. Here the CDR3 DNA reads TGTGCCAGTAGTATAGGTACTAGCGGGAGCCTACGTGGAGATACGCAGTATTTT.

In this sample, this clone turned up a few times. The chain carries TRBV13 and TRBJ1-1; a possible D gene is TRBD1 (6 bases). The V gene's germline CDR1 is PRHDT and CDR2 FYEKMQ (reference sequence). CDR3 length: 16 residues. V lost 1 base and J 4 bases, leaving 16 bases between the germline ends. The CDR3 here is CASSLEGGGGGTEAFF. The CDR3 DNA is TGTGCCAGCAGCTTAGAAGGGGGGGGAGGAGGCACTGAAGCTTTCTTT.

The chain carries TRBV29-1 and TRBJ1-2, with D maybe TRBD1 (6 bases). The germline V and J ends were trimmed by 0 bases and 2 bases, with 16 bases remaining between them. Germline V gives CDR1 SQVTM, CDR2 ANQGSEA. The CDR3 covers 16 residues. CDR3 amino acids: CSVEETGQNLNYGYTF. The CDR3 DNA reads TGCAGCGTTGAAGAGACAGGCCAAAACCTAAACTATGGCTACACCTTC.

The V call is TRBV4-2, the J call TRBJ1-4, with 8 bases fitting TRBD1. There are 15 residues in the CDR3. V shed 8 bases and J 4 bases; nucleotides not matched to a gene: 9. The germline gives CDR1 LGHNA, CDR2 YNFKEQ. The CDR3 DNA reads TGTGCCAGCGGCCTCGAGACAGGGGTTAATGAAAAACTGTTTTTT. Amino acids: CASGLETGVNEKLFF.